The 19 T cell receptor beta chains given below trace back to one sample, sequenced in a study of technical replicates of blood from a few donors. The method was immunoSEQ multiplex PCR; TCRdb's version includes in-frame clones alone and lacks a portion of them. This sample yields about 80,000 clones, of which 70% to 90% are seen a single time; approximately 5% belongs to the top ten. Sequencing used PBMCs. These receptors were collected from a human donor in good health. Some clones in this sample may be carry-over from other donors' samples.

This clone is a singleton in its sample. The gene calls are TRBV5-4 and TRBJ2-1; no definite D call. The CDR3 is 13 residues long. With 0 bases removed from V and 5 bases from J, the gap between germline ends came to 6 bases. The germline V gene encodes CDR1 SGHNT and CDR2 YYREEE (reference sequence). The CDR3 is CASSLVADNEQFF. The CDR3 region has the DNA TGTGCCAGCAGCTTGGTGGCAGACAATGAGCAGTTCTTC.

The chain recombines TRBV2 with TRBJ2-2, with D possibly TRBD2 on 7 matching bases. Trimming took 8 bases from V and 6 from J, leaving 19 bases between them. Germline V gives CDR1 SNHLY, CDR2 FYNNEI. CDR3 length equals 15 residues. CDR3 sequence (DNA): TGTGCCAGCGGGGGCGGGAGAAATTGGGCCGGGGAGCTGTTTTTT. This translates into CASGGGRNWAGELFF.

The rearrangement links TRBV9 to TRBJ2-3; D unclear. This CDR3 spans 15 amino acids. V shed 2 bases and J shed 1 base, with 11 bases lying between them. From germline, CDR1 is SGDLS and CDR2 YYNGEE. CDR3 sequence: CASSVLAIGTDTQYF. In DNA form, the CDR3 reads TGTGCCAGCAGCGTTCTCGCGATAGGCACAGATACGCAGTATTTT.

This chain uses TRBV29-1 with TRBJ1-2, with D uncertain. CDR1 and CDR2 from the germline V gene are SQVTM and ANQGSEA. The germline V and J ends were trimmed by 0 bases and 9 bases, with 8 bases remaining between them. There are 11 residues in the CDR3. This CDR3 reads CSVEEWPRYTF. CDR3 nucleotides: TGCAGCGTTGAAGAATGGCCCCGCTACACCTTC.

The chain couples TRBV2 to TRBJ1-4; no clear D gene. Germline lookup yields CDR1 SNHLY and CDR2 FYNNEI. This CDR3 comprises 14 residues. V shed 6 bases and J shed 2 bases, with 10 bases lying between them. The CDR3 protein is CASRFSSTNEKLFF. DNA of the CDR3: TGTGCCAGCAGATTTTCTAGCACTAATGAAAAACTGTTTTTT.

The chain uses TRBV19 and TRBJ2-3; 7 nucleotides line up with TRBD1. The V gene end was trimmed by 6 bases and the J gene end by 2 bases; junction bases not matched to a gene: 8. The CDR3 has 15 amino acids. CDR1 is LNHDA and CDR2 is SQIVND in the germline V gene (reference sequence). The CDR3 coding sequence is TGTGCCAGTAGGGAAGGACAGGTCCTCACAGATACGCAGTATTTT. This encodes CASREGQVLTDTQYF.

V usage is TRBV30 and J usage is TRBJ1-1; no clear D. Germline assignment: CDR1 GTSNPN and CDR2 SVGIG (reference sequence). V was pared by 1 base and J by 0 bases, with 6 bases between. The CDR3 covers 13 residues. The CDR3 DNA sequence: TGTGCCTGGAGTGACGGGGTGAACACTGAAGCTTTCTTT. Its protein product is CAWSDGVNTEAFF.

The rearrangement joins TRBV30 to TRBJ2-2; a weak D match, TRBD2 (6 bases). V gave up 4 bases and J gave up 1 base, with 10 bases separating them. The CDR3 totals 14 residues. CDR1 is GTSNPN and CDR2 is SVGIG in the germline V gene (reference sequence). CDR3 region: CAWTRLENTGELFF. The CDR3 DNA sequence: TGTGCCTGGACCCGACTAGAGAACACCGGGGAGCTGTTTTTT.

This clone was counted only a few times. This chain joins TRBV7-9 and TRBJ1-2; 9 bases are a match to TRBD1. Trimming took 0 bases from V and 4 from J; bases not matched to a gene: 3. The CDR3 is made up of 15 amino acids. Germline CDR1 is SEHNR and CDR2 is FQNEAQ (reference sequence). DNA for the CDR3: TGTGCCAGCAGCTTAGCGACGACAGGGGGCTATGGCTACACCTTC. This encodes CASSLATTGGYGYTF.

The CDR3 DNA reads TGTGCTAGTGGCCTGGACAGGGGAAATTCACCCCTCCACTTT. It translates to CASGLDRGNSPLHF. V usage is TRBV12-5 and J usage is TRBJ1-6, with 9 bases identical to TRBD1. The germline gives CDR1 LGHNT, CDR2 FRNRAP. The CDR3 runs 14 residues. Trimming removed 6 bases from V and 7 bases from J; junction bases left unmatched: 4.

The genes are TRBV9 and TRBJ1-1; tentatively, D is TRBD1 (6 bases). There are 14 residues in the CDR3. Germline CDR1 SGDLS, CDR2 YYNGEE. Trimming removed 3 bases at V and 1 base at J, with 10 bases between. CDR3 amino acids: CASSAGHQNTEAFF. Here the CDR3 DNA reads TGTGCCAGCAGCGCGGGACACCAGAACACTGAAGCTTTCTTT.

The chain carries TRBV10-3 and TRBJ1-4; weak D call: TRBD1 (5 bases). V lost 2 bases, J lost 3 bases, and 13 bases lay in between. CDR3 size: 16 residues. Germline CDR1 reads ENHRY; CDR2 reads SYGVKD. The CDR3 DNA sequence: TGTGCCATCAGTGAGCATATGCAAGGGGCTAATGAAAAACTGTTTTTT. This translates into CAISEHMQGANEKLFF.

The chain is built from TRBV7-8 and TRBJ1-2; 9 bases map to TRBD1. Trimming removed 5 bases from V and 4 bases from J; junction bases left unmatched: 11. In germline, CDR1 is SGHVS, CDR2 FQNEAQ. The CDR3 consists of 16 residues. The CDR3 bases are TGTGCCAGCAGCAAAGACCGGGACAGGGAGCGCTATGGCTACACCTTC. This encodes CASSKDRDRERYGYTF.

This clone came up once. The chain uses TRBV6-5 and TRBJ2-5, with D unresolved. In germline, CDR1 is MNHEY, CDR2 SVGAGI. Trimming took off 2 bases at V and 2 bases at J, with 12 bases between the two ends. The CDR3 runs 15 residues. This chain's CDR3 is CASSYKSDDQETQYF. The CDR3 coding sequence is TGTGCCAGCAGTTACAAGTCAGATGATCAAGAGACCCAGTACTTC.

The rearrangement links TRBV21-1 to TRBJ2-1; TRBD2 was called by the table and not checked on the DNA. TRBV21-1 represents a pseudogene. The CDR3 length is 13 residues. The CDR3 loop is CASRGAGLNEQFF. In DNA, the CDR3 is TGTGCCAGCCGGGGGGCAGGGTTGAATGAGCAGTTCTTC.

The chain couples TRBV7-6 to TRBJ2-1, with D tentatively TRBD1 (5 bases). CDR3 length equals 12 residues. The V end was cut by 2 bases, the J end by 9 bases, with 8 bases between. Germline CDR1 is SGHVS and CDR2 is FNYEAQ. The CDR3 protein is CASSLRGTEQFF. Written as DNA, the CDR3 is TGTGCCAGCAGCTTAAGGGGCACTGAGCAGTTCTTC.

This sequence joins TRBV6-1 and TRBJ1-6; D gene uncertain. The CDR3 extends over 13 amino acids. V gave up 7 bases and J gave up 2 bases, with 6 bases separating them. Germline V CDR1 and CDR2: MNHNS, SASEGT. CDR3 DNA: TGTGCCAGCATTAGCACCTATAATTCACCCCTCCACTTT. Translated: CASISTYNSPLHF.

J is TRBJ1-1 and V is TRBV6-1; D might be TRBD1 (5 bases). This CDR3 comprises 13 residues. With 6 bases removed from V and 5 bases from J, the gap between germline ends came to 13 bases. From germline, CDR1 is MNHNS and CDR2 SASEGT. CDR3 DNA: TGTGCCAGCAGGGGGGGGGTGCGAACTGAAGCTTTCTTT. This translates into CASRGGVRTEAFF.

Remarks on this clone: Other DNA variants within this sample encode the same CDR3. The rearrangement uses TRBV5-1 and TRBJ2-1; D is unclear. V lost 2 bases and J 4 bases, leaving 10 bases between the germline ends. Looked up from germline, CDR1 is SGHRS and CDR2 is YFSETQ. CDR3 length equals 14 residues. In DNA, the CDR3 is TGCGCCAGCAGCTTATCCGGCGGATACAATGAGCAGTTCTTC. It translates to CASSLSGGYNEQFF.